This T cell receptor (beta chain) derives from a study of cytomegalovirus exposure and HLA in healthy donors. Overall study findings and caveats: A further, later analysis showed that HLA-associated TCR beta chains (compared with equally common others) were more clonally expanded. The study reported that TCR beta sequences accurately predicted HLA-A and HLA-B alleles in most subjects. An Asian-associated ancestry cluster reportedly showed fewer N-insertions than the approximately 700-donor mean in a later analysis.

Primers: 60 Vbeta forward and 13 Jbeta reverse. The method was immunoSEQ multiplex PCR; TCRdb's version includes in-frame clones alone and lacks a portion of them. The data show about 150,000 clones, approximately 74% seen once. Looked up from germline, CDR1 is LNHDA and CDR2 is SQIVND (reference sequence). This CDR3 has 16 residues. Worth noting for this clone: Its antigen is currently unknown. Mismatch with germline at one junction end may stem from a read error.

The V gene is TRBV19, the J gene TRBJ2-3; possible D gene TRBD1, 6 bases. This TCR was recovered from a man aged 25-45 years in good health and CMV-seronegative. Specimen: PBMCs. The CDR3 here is CASSVEGHTYTDTQYF. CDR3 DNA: TGTGCCAGTAGTGTAGAGGGACACACGTACACAGATACGCAGTATTTT.